This TCR beta chain was sequenced in a study of T cell changes during pregnancy in multiple sclerosis. V lost 1 base and J lost 3; bases outside the gene matches: 3. This CDR3 region has 15 residues. Germline CDR1 MNHEY, CDR2 SMNVEV (reference sequence). The repertoire was sequenced with immunoSEQ multiplex PCR; TCRdb's copy has only in-frame clones and lacks some. The sample contains some 80,000 clones, 90% to 95% of which appear only once. Specimen: peripheral blood, collected before pregnancy. The receptor was isolated from a female donor with multiple sclerosis, enrolled in a pregnancy study. The chain employs TRBV27 and TRBJ2-7; TRBD2 matches at 10 bases. The CDR3 DNA sequence: TGTGCCAGCAGTTTATTCCGGACTAGCGGCTACGAGCAGTACTTC. Translation: CASSLFRTSGYEQYF.